This T cell receptor beta chain originates from a study of T cells after yellow fever vaccination. TCRdb reprocessed the 5' RACE reads via MiXCR and lists one record per CDR3 protein. The sample lists roughly 330,000 distinct CDR3 sequences; under 5% were seen once. There are 15 residues in the CDR3. After removal of 6 bases from V and 0 bases from J, the junction contained 7 bases not matched to a gene. CDR1 and CDR2 from the germline V gene are DFQATT and SNEGSKA (reference sequence). This clonotype was observed many times. The TCR sequence derives from a man younger than 30 who received the YFV17D yellow fever vaccine. The sample in question was PBMCs, obtained 5 days after the yellow fever booster vaccination. V usage is TRBV20-1 and J usage is TRBJ2-3; 9 nucleotides agree with TRBD2. The CDR3 reads CSAPTTSGSTDTQYF. CDR3 DNA sequence: TGCAGTGCCCCGACTACTAGCGGGAGCACAGATACGCAGTATTTT.